This T cell receptor beta chain was sequenced for a study of shared clonotypes between healthy human individuals. Clones were read by immunoSEQ multiplex PCR, and TCRdb kept only the in-frame ones, dropping some. The sample has 660,000 or so clones, roughly 96% seen once; the top ten hold roughly 0.1%. Turning to this clone: Its target is unknown.

There are 13 residues in the CDR3. The V and J ends lost 1 base and 4 bases respectively, with 6 bases between them. Germline V lookup: CDR1 SGDLS, CDR2 YYNGEE. Broader study findings: The sharing of about 5.3% of naive CD4 clonotypes was seen across a handful of donors.

Terminally differentiated effector memory CD45RA+ cells were excluded by CCR7 positive selection of CD45RO-negative cells. The sample comprised naive CD8+ T cells sorted from blood. The receptor's source is a woman in her thirties in good health. The chain links TRBV9 to TRBJ1-5, with no clear D. This chain's CDR3 is CASSVMGNQPQHF. In DNA form, the CDR3 reads TGTGCCAGCAGCGTAATGGGGAATCAGCCCCAGCATTTT. Complete variable domain (other parts from reference TRBV9 and TRBJ1-5): DSGVTQTPKHLITATGQRVTLRCSPRSGDLSVYWYQQSLDQGLQFLIQYYNGEERAKGNILERFSAQQFPDLHSELNLSSLELGDSALYFCASSVMGNQPQHFGDGTRLSIL.